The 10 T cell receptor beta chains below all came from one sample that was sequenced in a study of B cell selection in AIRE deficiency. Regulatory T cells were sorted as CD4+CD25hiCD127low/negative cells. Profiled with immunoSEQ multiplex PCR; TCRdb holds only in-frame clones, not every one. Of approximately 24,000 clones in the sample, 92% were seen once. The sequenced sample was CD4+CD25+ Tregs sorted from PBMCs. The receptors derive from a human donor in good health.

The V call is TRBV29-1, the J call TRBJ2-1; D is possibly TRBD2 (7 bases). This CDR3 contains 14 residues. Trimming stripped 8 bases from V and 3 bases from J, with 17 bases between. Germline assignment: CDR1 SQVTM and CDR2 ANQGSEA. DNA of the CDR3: TGCAGCTCTAGGAGGAGGGGGGGCTACAATGAGCAGTTCTTC. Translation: CSSRRRGGYNEQFF.

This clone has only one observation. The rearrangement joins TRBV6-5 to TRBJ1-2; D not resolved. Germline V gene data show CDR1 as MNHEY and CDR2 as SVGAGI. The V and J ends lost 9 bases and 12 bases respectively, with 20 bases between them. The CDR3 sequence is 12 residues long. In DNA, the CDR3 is TGTGCCAGTAGAGGCTCTGACGAACTCCACACCTTC. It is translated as CASRGSDELHTF.

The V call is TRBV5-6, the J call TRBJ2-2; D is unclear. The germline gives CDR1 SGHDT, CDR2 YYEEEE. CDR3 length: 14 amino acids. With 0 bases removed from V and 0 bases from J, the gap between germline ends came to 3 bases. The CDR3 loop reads CASSLVTNTGELFF. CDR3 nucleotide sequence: TGTGCCAGCAGCTTGGTTACGAACACCGGGGAGCTGTTTTTT.

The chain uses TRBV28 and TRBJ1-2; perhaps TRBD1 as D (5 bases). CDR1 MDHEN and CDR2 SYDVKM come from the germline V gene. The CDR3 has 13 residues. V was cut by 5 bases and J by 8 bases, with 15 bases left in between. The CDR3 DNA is TGTGCCAGCAGTGATGCAGGGTTGCGAGGCTACACCTTC. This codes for CASSDAGLRGYTF.

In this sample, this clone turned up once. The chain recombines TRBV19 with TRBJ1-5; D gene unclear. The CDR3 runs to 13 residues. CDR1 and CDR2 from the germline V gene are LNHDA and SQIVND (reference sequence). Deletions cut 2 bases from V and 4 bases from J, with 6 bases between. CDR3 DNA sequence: TGTGCCAGTAGTATAATGAGGAATCAGCCCCAGCATTTT. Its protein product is CASSIMRNQPQHF.

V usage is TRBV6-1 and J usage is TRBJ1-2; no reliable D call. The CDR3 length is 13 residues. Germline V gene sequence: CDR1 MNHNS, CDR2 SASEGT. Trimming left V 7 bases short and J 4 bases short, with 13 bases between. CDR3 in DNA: TGTGCCAGCACTAGTCGGGGTGTCTATGGCTACACCTTC. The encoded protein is CASTSRGVYGYTF.

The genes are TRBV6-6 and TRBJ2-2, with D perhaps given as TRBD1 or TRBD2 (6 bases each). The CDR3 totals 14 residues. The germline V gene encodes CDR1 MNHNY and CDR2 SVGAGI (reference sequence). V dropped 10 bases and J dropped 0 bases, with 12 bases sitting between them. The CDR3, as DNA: TGTGCCACGTTAAGGGGGGCGAACACCGGGGAGCTGTTTTTT. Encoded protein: CATLRGANTGELFF.

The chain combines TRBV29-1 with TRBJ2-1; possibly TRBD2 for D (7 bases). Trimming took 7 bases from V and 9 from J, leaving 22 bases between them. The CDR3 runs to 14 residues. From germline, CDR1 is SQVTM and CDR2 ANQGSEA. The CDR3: CSAVGGARGGEQFF. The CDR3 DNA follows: TGCAGCGCCGTAGGGGGGGCGCGCGGGGGTGAGCAGTTCTTC.

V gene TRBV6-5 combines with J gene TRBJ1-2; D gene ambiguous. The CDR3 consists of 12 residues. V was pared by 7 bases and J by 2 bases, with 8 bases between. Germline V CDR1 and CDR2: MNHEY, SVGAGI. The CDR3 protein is CASTGRNYGYTF. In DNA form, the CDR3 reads TGTGCCAGCACAGGACGGAACTATGGCTACACCTTC.

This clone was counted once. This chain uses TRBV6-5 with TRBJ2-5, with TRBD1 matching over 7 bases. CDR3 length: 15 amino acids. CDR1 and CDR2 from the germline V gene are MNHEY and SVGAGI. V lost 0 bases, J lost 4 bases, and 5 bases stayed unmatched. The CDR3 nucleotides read TGTGCCAGCAGTTACTCGACAGGGCTGGCAGAGACCCAGTACTTC. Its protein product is CASSYSTGLAETQYF.